This is a list of T cell receptor beta chains from one sample in a study of shared clonotypes between healthy human individuals. Measured with immunoSEQ multiplex PCR; TCRdb has only the in-frame clones, and not every one. The sample records over 2 million clones, roughly 94% being singletons. The sequenced sample was naive CD4+ T cells sorted from blood. These receptor sequences come from a man younger than 35 in good health. The CDR3 runs from the conserved cysteine through the conserved F or W. The D gene is left open where the match is weak. The size of a clone is reported for some rows only, either as once, few or many, or as a class for expanded clones.

CASGRRDSSTNEKLFF	TGTGCCAGCGGGAGACGGGACAGCTCAACTAATGAAAAACTGTTTTTT	TRBV2	TRBD1	-	TRBJ1-4	16
CAPSRRTGLVGGYTF	TGTGCCCCCTCGAGAAGGACAGGGCTGGTCGGTGGCTACACCTTC	TRBV28	TRBD1	-	TRBJ1-2	15
CAIRGLAAPYEQYF	TGTGCCATCCGGGGACTAGCGGCGCCCTACGAGCAGTACTTC	TRBV6-5	TRBD2	once	TRBJ2-7	14
CAWSTMQETQYF	TGTGCCTGGAGTACGATGCAAGAGACCCAGTACTTC	TRBV30	-	-	TRBJ2-5	12
CSVEDPGTGEFF	TGCAGCGTTGAAGACCCCGGGACAGGGGAGTTCTTC	TRBV29-1	TRBD1	-	TRBJ2-1	12
CAWSAGPGEKLFF	TGTGCCTGGAGTGCAGGCCCTGGGGAAAAACTGTTTTTT	TRBV30	-	-	TRBJ1-4	13
CASSSTGGHSGNTIYF	TGTGCCAGCAGCTCCACAGGGGGGCACTCTGGAAACACCATATATTTT	TRBV5-6	TRBD1	-	TRBJ1-3	16
CASSDSAPLGQYF	TGTGCCAGCAGTGATAGCGCTCCCTTAGGGCAGTACTTC	TRBV2	-	-	TRBJ2-7	13
CASSPSGGGLKETQYF	TGTGCCAGCAGCCCTAGCGGGGGGGGCCTTAAAGAGACCCAGTACTTC	TRBV7-2	TRBD2	-	TRBJ2-5	16
CASSLGQGSNYGYTF	TGTGCCAGCAGCCTTGGACAGGGGAGTAACTATGGCTACACCTTC	TRBV6-6	TRBD1	-	TRBJ1-2	15
CASSPRDSNQPQHF	TGTGCCAGCTCACCACGGGACAGCAATCAGCCCCAGCATTTT	TRBV18	-	-	TRBJ1-5	14
CASSLDLGVPPLHF	TGTGCCAGCAGCTTAGATCTTGGGGTCCCACCCCTCCACTTT	TRBV11-2	-	many	TRBJ1-6	14
CAISWDRGLYGYTF	TGTGCCATCAGTTGGGACAGGGGACTTTATGGCTACACCTTC	TRBV10-3	TRBD1	-	TRBJ1-2	14
CASSLARYEQYF	TGTGCCAGCAGCTTAGCGAGATACGAGCAGTACTTC	TRBV7-2	-	-	TRBJ2-7	12
CASSLNPGATDTQYF	TGTGCCAGCAGCTTAAACCCGGGGGCCACAGATACGCAGTATTTT	TRBV7-3	-	-	TRBJ2-3	15
CASSKETGPHEQYF	TGTGCCAGCAGCAAAGAAACAGGGCCCCACGAGCAGTACTTC	TRBV21-1	-	-	TRBJ2-7	14
CASSAELIPSYEQYF	TGTGCCAGCTCGGCAGAACTGATACCATCCTACGAGCAGTACTTC	TRBV6-1	-	-	TRBJ2-7	15
CATGGTGETQYF	TGTGCCACAGGTGGGACAGGAGAGACCCAGTACTTC	TRBV6-1	TRBD1	-	TRBJ2-5	12
CASSPQATGGYEQYF	TGTGCCAGCTCACCACAAGCTACAGGGGGGTACGAGCAGTACTTC	TRBV18	TRBD1	-	TRBJ2-7	15
CASTKGGHNTEAFF	TGTGCCAGCACCAAGGGGGGACATAACACTGAAGCTTTCTTT	TRBV9	-	-	TRBJ1-1	14
CASSPASTYEQYF	TGTGCCAGCAGCCCCGCCTCCACCTACGAGCAGTACTTC	TRBV5-4	-	-	TRBJ2-7	13
CASSSNQGPGQPQHF	TGTGCCAGCAGTTCCAACCAGGGTCCCGGTCAGCCCCAGCATTTT	TRBV28	-	-	TRBJ1-5	15
CASSAGFNQPQHF	TGTGCCAGCAGTGCAGGTTTCAATCAGCCCCAGCATTTT	TRBV6-5	-	-	TRBJ1-5	13
CASSLVGPGTGELFF	TGTGCCAGCAGCTTAGTGGGCCCGGGCACCGGGGAGCTGTTTTTT	TRBV5-4	-	-	TRBJ2-2	15
CAISEYRGGSYEQYF	TGTGCCATCAGTGAGTACCGGGGAGGCTCCTACGAGCAGTACTTC	TRBV10-3	-	once	TRBJ2-7	15
CASSETRLATGELFF	TGTGCCAGCAGTGAAACCCGACTAGCCACCGGGGAGCTGTTTTTT	TRBV25-1	TRBD2	-	TRBJ2-2	15
CASSILGGDETQYF	TGTGCCAGTAGTATATTGGGAGGGGATGAGACCCAGTACTTC	TRBV19	TRBD2	-	TRBJ2-5	14
CASSFVPGTGNYGYTF	TGTGCCAGCAGTTTTGTCCCCGGGACAGGGAACTATGGCTACACCTTC	TRBV7-9	TRBD1	once	TRBJ1-2	16
CASSPGLAGGRSYNEQFF	TGTGCCAGCAGCCCGGGACTAGCGGGGGGTAGGTCCTACAATGAGCAGTTCTTC	TRBV11-2	TRBD2	-	TRBJ2-1	18
CASSLSRVAVVAKNIQYF	TGTGCCAGCAGCTTAAGCAGGGTGGCGGTGGTAGCCAAAAACATTCAGTACTTC	TRBV7-8	-	-	TRBJ2-4	18
CASTGEGTYEQYF	TGTGCCAGCACAGGAGAGGGTACCTACGAGCAGTACTTC	TRBV6-6	-	-	TRBJ2-7	13
CASILSTGGHWGIQYF	TGTGCCAGCATCCTTTCGACAGGGGGCCATTGGGGCATTCAGTACTTC	TRBV2	TRBD1	-	TRBJ2-4	16
CASNPRGYNEQFF	TGTGCCAGCAACCCGAGGGGTTACAATGAGCAGTTCTTC	TRBV25-1	-	-	TRBJ2-1	13
CASSQVGGLYQETQYF	TGTGCTAGCAGCCAAGTTGGGGGATTGTACCAAGAGACCCAGTACTTC	TRBV7-7	-	-	TRBJ2-5	16
CASSSSGTSGADTQYF	TGTGCCAGCAGCTCCTCCGGGACTAGCGGGGCAGATACGCAGTATTTT	TRBV6-6	TRBD2	-	TRBJ2-3	16
CASSDSYRDYGYTF	TGTGCCAGCAGTGACTCGTATAGGGACTATGGCTACACCTTC	TRBV6-4	-	-	TRBJ1-2	14
CASSDTGTTQETQYF	TGTGCCAGCAGCGATACCGGGACTACCCAAGAGACCCAGTACTTC	TRBV7-6	TRBD2	-	TRBJ2-5	15
CASSFSLGGNYNEQFF	TGTGCCAGCAGCTTCTCTCTAGGGGGGAATTACAATGAGCAGTTCTTC	TRBV5-4	-	-	TRBJ2-1	16
CASSLDLLRTGGHEQYF	TGTGCCAGCAGCTTAGATTTACTGAGGACAGGGGGCCACGAGCAGTACTTC	TRBV11-2	TRBD1	-	TRBJ2-7	17
CASSRLRDRVYEQYF	TGTGCCAGCAGCAGACTCCGGGACAGGGTCTACGAGCAGTACTTC	TRBV7-9	TRBD1	-	TRBJ2-7	15
CASSASAAGYTF	TGTGCCAGCAGTGCGTCGGCAGCTGGCTACACCTTC	TRBV6-1	-	-	TRBJ1-2	12
CASSLAVGVSNQPQHF	TGTGCCAGCAGCTTAGCCGTGGGTGTGAGCAATCAGCCCCAGCATTTT	TRBV7-2	-	-	TRBJ1-5	16
CAIRPGQGDYGYTF	TGTGCCATCAGACCGGGACAGGGGGACTATGGCTACACCTTC	TRBV10-3	TRBD1	few	TRBJ1-2	14
CSARFQDTQYF	TGCAGTGCTAGATTTCAAGATACGCAGTATTTT	TRBV20-1	-	-	TRBJ2-3	11
CASNPSGGLYNEQFF	TGTGCCAGCAACCCTAGCGGGGGCCTGTACAATGAGCAGTTCTTC	TRBV9	TRBD2	-	TRBJ2-1	15
CASSQDKAGGTEAFF	TGCGCCAGCAGCCAAGATAAGGCAGGGGGCACTGAAGCTTTCTTT	TRBV4-1	TRBD1	-	TRBJ1-1	15
CASSPLAGTQYYEQYF	TGTGCCAGCAGCCCGCTAGCGGGCACGCAGTACTACGAGCAGTACTTC	TRBV5-6	TRBD2	-	TRBJ2-7	16
CASSLAGLRKYEQYF	TGTGCCAGCAGCTTAGCGGGACTCCGAAAGTACGAGCAGTACTTC	TRBV11-3	-	-	TRBJ2-7	15
CASSWGSGTTQETQYF	TGCGCCAGCAGCTGGGGTTCGGGGACGACCCAAGAGACCCAGTACTTC	TRBV5-1	-	-	TRBJ2-5	16
CASSYSTGAGNTIYF	TGTGCCAGCAGTTATTCGACAGGGGCTGGAAACACCATATATTTT	TRBV6-5	TRBD1	-	TRBJ1-3	15
CASSLNQGNYGYTF	TGCGCCAGCAGCTTGAACCAGGGGAACTATGGCTACACCTTC	TRBV5-1	-	-	TRBJ1-2	14
CASSLPTGGPHKGQFF	TGTGCCAGCAGTTTACCGACAGGGGGCCCCCATAAGGGGCAGTTCTTC	TRBV28	TRBD1	-	TRBJ2-1	16
CASSTRFGHGGYTF	TGTGCCAGCAGCACCCGTTTTGGTCACGGTGGCTACACCTTC	TRBV11-2	-	-	TRBJ1-2	14
CASSPGLVDTQYF	TGTGCCAGCAGTCCGGGACTCGTAGATACGCAGTATTTT	TRBV28	-	-	TRBJ2-3	13
CASSQDGESIAVGREQYF	TGTGCCAGCAGCCAAGATGGGGAGTCAATTGCGGTTGGGAGAGAGCAGTACTTC	TRBV4-2	-	many	TRBJ2-7	18
CASSLGGGADYGYTF	TGCGCCAGCAGCTTAGGCGGGGGCGCAGACTATGGCTACACCTTC	TRBV5-1	-	-	TRBJ1-2	15
CASSQEGGLEQYF	TGCGCCAGCAGCCAAGAGGGGGGGCTCGAGCAGTACTTC	TRBV4-1	-	-	TRBJ2-7	13
CASTDRAIGYGYTF	TGTGCCAGCACTGACAGGGCCATAGGGTATGGCTACACCTTC	TRBV25-1	TRBD1	-	TRBJ1-2	14
CASRRDQGYTEAFF	TGTGCCAGCAGAAGGGACCAGGGGTACACTGAAGCTTTCTTT	TRBV6-1	-	once	TRBJ1-1	14
CASSSIRDYAEQYF	TGTGCCAGCAGTTCGATTAGGGACTACGCCGAGCAGTACTTC	TRBV2	TRBD2	few	TRBJ2-7	14